This T cell receptor (beta chain) was found in a study of Ad26.COV2.S vaccination and SARS-CoV-2 variants. Sample treatment: around 19 received Ad26.COV2.S at low or high dose, single or two shots; 5 received placebo; per-sample allocation not given. Day 63 after the first vaccine or placebo injection was the time point for sampling. Per the germline V gene, CDR1 is GTSNPN and CDR2 is SVGIG (reference sequence). The CDR3 is made up of 18 amino acids. The germline V and J ends were trimmed by 4 bases and 5 bases, with 29 bases remaining between them. TCRdb's table, derived via immunoSEQ multiplex PCR, lists solely in-frame clones and lacks some. The repertoire consists of roughly 420,000 clones, with approximately 87% occurring once and the leading ten covering 3.6%.

This receptor was obtained from a person aged 18-65 years who received the Ad26.COV2.S COVID-19 vaccine or a placebo. The sequences come from peripheral blood, collected in a trial of Ad26.COV2.S vaccine versus placebo. J is TRBJ2-5 and V is TRBV30; tentatively, D is TRBD1 (6 bases). The CDR3, as DNA: TGTGCCTGGAATGGTGACAGGAGTACCCACGGGCTTTGGGAGACCCAGTACTTC. Protein: CAWNGDRSTHGLWETQYF.